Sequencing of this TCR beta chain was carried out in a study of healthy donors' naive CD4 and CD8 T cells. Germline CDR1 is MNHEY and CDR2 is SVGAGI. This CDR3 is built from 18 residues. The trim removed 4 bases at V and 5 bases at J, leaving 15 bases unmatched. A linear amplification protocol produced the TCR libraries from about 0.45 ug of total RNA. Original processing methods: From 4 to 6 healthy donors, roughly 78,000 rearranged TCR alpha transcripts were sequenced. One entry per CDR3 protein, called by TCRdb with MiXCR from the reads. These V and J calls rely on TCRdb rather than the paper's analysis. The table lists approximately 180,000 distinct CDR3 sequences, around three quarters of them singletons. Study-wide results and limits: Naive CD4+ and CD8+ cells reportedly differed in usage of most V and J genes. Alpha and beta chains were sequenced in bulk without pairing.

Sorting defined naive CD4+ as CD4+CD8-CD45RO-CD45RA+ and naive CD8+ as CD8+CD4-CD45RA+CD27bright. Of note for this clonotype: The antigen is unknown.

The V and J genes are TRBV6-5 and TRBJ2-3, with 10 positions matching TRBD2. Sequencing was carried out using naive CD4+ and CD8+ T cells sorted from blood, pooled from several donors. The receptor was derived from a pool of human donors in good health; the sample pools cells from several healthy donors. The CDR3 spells CASSSRWIAGGQGDTQYF. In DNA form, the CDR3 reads TGTGCCAGCAGTTCCCGGTGGATAGCGGGGGGCCAGGGAGATACGCAGTATTTT.